Each of the 3 T cell receptor beta chains below was sequenced from the same sample in a study of blood T cell repertoires in COVID-19. Only in-frame clones appear in the TCRdb table, and some are missing; sequencing was by immunoSEQ multiplex PCR. The repertoire holds roughly 66,000 clones, with 91% as singletons. What was sequenced was peripheral blood. The receptors here all came from a human donor in a cohort sampled during active COVID-19.

This chain uses TRBV5-1 with TRBJ2-3; 8 nucleotides align to TRBD1. The ends lost 0 bases at V and 6 bases at J; junction bases unmatched: 9. This CDR3 has 16 residues. Germline CDR1 reads SGHRS; CDR2 reads YFSETQ. The CDR3 region has the DNA TGCGCCAGCAGCTTGGACAGGGGGTTTGGGGATGATACGCAGTATTTT. Its protein is CASSLDRGFGDDTQYF.

The chain is built from TRBV10-2 and TRBJ2-1; TRBD2 aligns across 11 bases. The CDR3 is 15 amino acids. V was pared by 6 bases and J by 5 bases, with 6 bases of the junction left unmatched. Germline V gene sequence: CDR1 WSHSY, CDR2 SAAADI. The CDR3 coding sequence is TGCGCCAGCAGGAGGACTAGCGGGTATAACAATGAGCAGTTCTTC. Protein product: CASRRTSGYNNEQFF.

The chain employs TRBV5-1 and TRBJ2-3; TRBD2 aligns across 10 bases. The V gene's germline CDR1 is SGHRS and CDR2 YFSETQ. Trimming took 3 bases from V and 4 from J; bases not matched to a gene: 5. The CDR3 spans 15 residues. The CDR3 DNA reads as TGCGCCAGCAGCTCCCTTCTAGCGGGGGCAGATACGCAGTATTTT. The encoded protein is CASSSLLAGADTQYF.